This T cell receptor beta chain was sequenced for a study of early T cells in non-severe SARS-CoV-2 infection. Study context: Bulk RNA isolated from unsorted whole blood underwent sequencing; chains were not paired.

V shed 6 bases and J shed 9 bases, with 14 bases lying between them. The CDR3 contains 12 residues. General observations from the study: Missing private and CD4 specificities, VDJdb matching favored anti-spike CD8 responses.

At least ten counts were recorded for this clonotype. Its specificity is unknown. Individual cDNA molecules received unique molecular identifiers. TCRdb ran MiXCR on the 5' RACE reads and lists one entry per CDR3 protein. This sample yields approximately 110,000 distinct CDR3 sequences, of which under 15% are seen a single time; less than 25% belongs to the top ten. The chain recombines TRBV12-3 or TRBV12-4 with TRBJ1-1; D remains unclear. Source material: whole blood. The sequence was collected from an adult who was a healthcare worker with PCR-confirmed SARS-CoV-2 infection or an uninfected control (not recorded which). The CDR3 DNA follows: TGTGCCAGCAGCCCCCCGGGAGAGAAAGCTTTCTTT. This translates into CASSPPGEKAFF.